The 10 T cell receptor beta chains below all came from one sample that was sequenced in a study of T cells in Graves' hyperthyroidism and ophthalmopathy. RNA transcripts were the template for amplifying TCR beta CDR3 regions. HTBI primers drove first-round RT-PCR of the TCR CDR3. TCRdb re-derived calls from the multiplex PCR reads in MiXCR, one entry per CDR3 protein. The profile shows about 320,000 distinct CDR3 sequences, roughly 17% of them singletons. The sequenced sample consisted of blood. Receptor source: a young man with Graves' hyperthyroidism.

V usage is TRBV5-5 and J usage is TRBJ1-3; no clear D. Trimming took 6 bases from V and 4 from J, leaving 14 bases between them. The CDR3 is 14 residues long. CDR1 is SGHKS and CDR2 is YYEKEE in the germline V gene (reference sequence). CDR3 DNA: TGTGCCAGCACCCCTTATTACGGAGGAAACACCATATATTTT. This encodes CASTPYYGGNTIYF.

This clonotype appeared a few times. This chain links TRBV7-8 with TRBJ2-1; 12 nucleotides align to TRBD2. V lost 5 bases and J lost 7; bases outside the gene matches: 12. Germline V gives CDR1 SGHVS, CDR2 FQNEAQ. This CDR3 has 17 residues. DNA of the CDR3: TGTGCCAGCAGCCCGAGGGGGGGGACTAGCGGGCGAAATGAGCAGTTCTTC. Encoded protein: CASSPRGGTSGRNEQFF.

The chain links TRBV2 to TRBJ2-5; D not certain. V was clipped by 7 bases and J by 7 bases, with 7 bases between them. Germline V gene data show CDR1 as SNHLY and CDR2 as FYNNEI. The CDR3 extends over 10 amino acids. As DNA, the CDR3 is TGTGCCAGCATGGTTGGGACCCAGTACTTC. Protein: CASMVGTQYF. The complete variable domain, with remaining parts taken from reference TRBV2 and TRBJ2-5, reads EPEVTQTPSHQVTQMGQEVILRCVPISNHLYFYWYRQILGQKVEFLVSFYNNEISEKSEIFDDQFSVERPDGSNFTLKIRSTKLEDSAMYFCASMVGTQYFGPGTRLLVL.

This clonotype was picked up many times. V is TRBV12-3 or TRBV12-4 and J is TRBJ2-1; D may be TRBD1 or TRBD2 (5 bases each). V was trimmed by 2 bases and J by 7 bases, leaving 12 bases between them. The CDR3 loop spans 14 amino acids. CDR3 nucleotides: TGTGCCAGCAGTTTACAGGGAGAAGGGAATGAGCAGTTCTTC. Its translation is CASSLQGEGNEQFF.

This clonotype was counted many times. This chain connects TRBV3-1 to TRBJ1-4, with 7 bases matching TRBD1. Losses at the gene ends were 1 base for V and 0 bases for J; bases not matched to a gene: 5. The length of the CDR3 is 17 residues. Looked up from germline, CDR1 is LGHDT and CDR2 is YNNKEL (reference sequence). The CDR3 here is CASSQGGQRATNEKLFF. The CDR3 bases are TGTGCCAGCAGCCAAGGGGGACAGCGCGCAACTAATGAAAAACTGTTTTTT.

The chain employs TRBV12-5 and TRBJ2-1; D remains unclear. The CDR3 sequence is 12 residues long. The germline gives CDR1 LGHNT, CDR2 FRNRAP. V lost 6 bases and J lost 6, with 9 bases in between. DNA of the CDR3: TGTGCTAGTGGCCCCACCGTCAATGAGCAGTTCTTC. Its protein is CASGPTVNEQFF.

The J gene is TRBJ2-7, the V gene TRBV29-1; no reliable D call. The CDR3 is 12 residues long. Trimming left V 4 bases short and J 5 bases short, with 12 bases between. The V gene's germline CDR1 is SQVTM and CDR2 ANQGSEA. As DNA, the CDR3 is TGCAGCGTTGTATCAGTTGCCAACGAGCAGTACTTC. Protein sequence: CSVVSVANEQYF.

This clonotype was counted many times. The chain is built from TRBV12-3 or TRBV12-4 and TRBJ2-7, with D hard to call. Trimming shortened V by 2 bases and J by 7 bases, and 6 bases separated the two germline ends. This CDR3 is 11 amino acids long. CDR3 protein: CASSLSFEQYF. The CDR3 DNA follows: TGTGCCAGCAGTTTAAGTTTTGAGCAGTACTTC.

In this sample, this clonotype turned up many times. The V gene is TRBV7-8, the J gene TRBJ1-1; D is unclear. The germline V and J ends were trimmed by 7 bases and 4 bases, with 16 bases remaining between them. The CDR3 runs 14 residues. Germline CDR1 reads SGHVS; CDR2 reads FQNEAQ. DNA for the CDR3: TGTGCCAGCACCCTAGCGGAAGTTGCCACTGAAGCTTTCTTT. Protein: CASTLAEVATEAFF.

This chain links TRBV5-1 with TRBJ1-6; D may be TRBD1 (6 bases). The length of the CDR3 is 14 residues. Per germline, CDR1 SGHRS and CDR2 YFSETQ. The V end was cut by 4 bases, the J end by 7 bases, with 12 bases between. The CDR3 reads CASSLTGSNSPLHF. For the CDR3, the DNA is TGCGCCAGCAGCCTGACAGGTTCAAATTCACCCCTCCACTTT.